These 12 T cell receptor beta chains came from one sample sequenced in a study of T cell repertoires in cytomegalovirus infection. These receptors' antigens are unknown. TCRdb processed the reads anew with MiXCR; each CDR3 protein has one entry. The sample contains around 770,000 distinct CDR3 sequences, 29% of which appear only once. Sequences were derived from cultured CD8+ T cells from PBMCs, sampled from culture after CMV antigen stimulation. These receptors were collected from a human donor in good health (CMV status not recorded). Some clones in this sample may be carry-over from other donors' samples.

The rearrangement links TRBV14 to TRBJ2-5; 7 positions match TRBD1. The CDR3 covers 15 residues. The germline CDR1 and CDR2 sequences are SGHDN and FVKESK. V gave up 4 bases and J gave up 4 bases; unmatched junction bases: 9. CDR3 sequence reads: CASSPGTVTGETQYF. The CDR3 DNA reads as TGTGCCAGCAGCCCCGGGACAGTTACCGGAGAGACCCAGTACTTC.

This clonotype was seen a handful of times. In DNA, the CDR3 is TGTGCCAGCAGCAACCAATTTAATTCACCCCTCCACTTT. This codes for CASSNQFNSPLHF. The rearrangement uses TRBV5-8 and TRBJ1-6, with no clear D. This CDR3 contains 13 residues. The ends were cut back, 4 bases at V and 6 bases at J, with 8 bases in the middle. Per germline, CDR1 SGHTS and CDR2 YDEGEE.

In its sample, this clonotype was seen a few times. This chain links TRBV5-4 with TRBJ1-6; D uncertain. V shed 4 bases and J shed 7 bases, with 15 bases lying between them. The CDR3 runs 15 residues. Per germline, CDR1 SGHNT and CDR2 YYREEE (reference sequence). The CDR3 DNA is TGTGCCAGCAGCAGCTCTCAGGCCCCGAATTCACCCCTCCACTTT. Translated: CASSSSQAPNSPLHF.

A few counts support this clonotype. This sequence joins TRBV10-2 and TRBJ1-1, with D perhaps TRBD1 (6 bases). From germline, CDR1 is WSHSY and CDR2 SAAADI. Trimming shortened V by 4 bases and J by 4 bases, and 16 bases separated the two germline ends. The CDR3 is 15 amino acids. The CDR3, as DNA: TGCGCCAGCAGTGGGTTACAGGGCCAGAGCACTGAAGCTTTCTTT. Its translation is CASSGLQGQSTEAFF.

This clonotype was counted between two and nine times. A read error may produce the germline difference seen at one junction end. V and J are TRBV20-1 and TRBJ1-1, with a weak D call TRBD1 (6 bases). There are 14 residues in the CDR3. The germline V gene encodes CDR1 DFQATT and CDR2 SNEGSKA (reference sequence). The CDR3 DNA reads as TGCAGTGCCAGAGAGGGGGGGACCGGGACTGAAGCTTTCTTT. Translating gives CSAREGGTGTEAFF.

This chain uses TRBV4-1 with TRBJ2-5, with 9 bases matching TRBD2. Germline V gene data show CDR1 as MGHRA and CDR2 as YSYEKL. The J segment lost 4 bases and the V segment lost 0 bases, leaving 6 bases of the junction unmatched. This CDR3 is 16 amino acids long. CDR3 nucleotides: TGCGCCAGCAGCCAAGAGATCGCGGGGGGGAGAGAGACCCAGTACTTC. It codes for CASSQEIAGGRETQYF.

This clonotype was counted once. The V call is TRBV9, the J call TRBJ2-1; D possibly corresponds to TRBD1 (5 bases). V was shortened by 3 bases and J by 12 bases, with 13 bases between the two germline ends. This CDR3 is built from 12 residues. Germline V CDR1 and CDR2: SGDLS, YYNGEE. The CDR3 sequence: CASSGQGEWQFF. CDR3 bases: TGTGCCAGCAGCGGGCAGGGCGAGTGGCAGTTCTTC.

V is TRBV7-9 and J is TRBJ1-4, with 11 bases matching TRBD1. Germline CDR1 reads SEHNR; CDR2 reads FQNEAQ (reference sequence). The V and J ends lost 4 bases and 0 bases, in that order; junction bases with no gene match: 4. This CDR3 is built from 17 residues. CDR3 in DNA: TGTGCCAGCAGCTCCGGGACAGGGGGAGCAACTAATGAAAAACTGTTTTTT. Translated, it gives CASSSGTGGATNEKLFF.

The CDR3, as DNA: TGCGCCAGCAGCCATAGCCCTCCTACCTACAATGAGCAGTTCTTC. Residues: CASSHSPPTYNEQFF. J is TRBJ2-1 and V is TRBV4-1; unclear D gene. This CDR3 contains 15 residues. Deletions cut 3 bases from V and 2 bases from J, with 11 bases between. CDR1 MGHRA and CDR2 YSYEKL come from the germline V gene.

The chain is built from TRBV4-1 and TRBJ2-7, with D perhaps given as TRBD1 or TRBD2 (5 bases each). Germline-derived CDR1 and CDR2 are MGHRA and YSYEKL. Trimming took 0 bases from V and 6 from J, leaving 12 bases between them. The CDR3 loop spans 14 amino acids. This CDR3 reads CASSQDSGSPEQYV. DNA for the CDR3: TGCGCCAGCAGCCAAGATTCAGGGAGCCCCGAGCAGTACGTC.

There are a few counts of this clonotype. This chain uses TRBV28 with TRBJ2-1, with a weak D call TRBD2 (7 bases). CDR3 size: 15 residues. Trimming took 4 bases from V and 3 from J, leaving 13 bases between them. CDR1 MDHEN and CDR2 SYDVKM come from the germline V gene. The CDR3 DNA sequence: TGTGCCAGCAGTTGGGAGGGGGGGGTCTACAATGAGCAGTTCTTC. Translating gives CASSWEGGVYNEQFF.

The chain has TRBV7-9 and TRBJ2-2; no firm D call. V shed 4 bases and J shed 4 bases, with 13 bases lying between them. Per the germline V gene, CDR1 is SEHNR and CDR2 is FQNEAQ (reference sequence). The CDR3 totals 15 residues. CDR3 DNA sequence: TGTGCCAGCAGCTCTGAGGTGCCCAGCACCGGGGAGCTGTTTTTT. It specifies CASSSEVPSTGELFF.